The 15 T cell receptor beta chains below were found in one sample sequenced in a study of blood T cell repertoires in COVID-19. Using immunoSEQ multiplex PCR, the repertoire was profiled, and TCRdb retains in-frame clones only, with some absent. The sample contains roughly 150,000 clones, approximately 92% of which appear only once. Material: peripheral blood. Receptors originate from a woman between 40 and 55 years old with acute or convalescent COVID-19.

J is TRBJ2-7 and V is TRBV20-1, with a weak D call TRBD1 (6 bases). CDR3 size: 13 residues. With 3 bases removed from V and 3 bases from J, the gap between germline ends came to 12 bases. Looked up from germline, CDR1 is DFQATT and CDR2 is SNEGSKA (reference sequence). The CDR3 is CSASSAGDYEQYF. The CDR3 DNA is TGCAGTGCTAGTTCCGCAGGGGACTACGAGCAGTACTTC.

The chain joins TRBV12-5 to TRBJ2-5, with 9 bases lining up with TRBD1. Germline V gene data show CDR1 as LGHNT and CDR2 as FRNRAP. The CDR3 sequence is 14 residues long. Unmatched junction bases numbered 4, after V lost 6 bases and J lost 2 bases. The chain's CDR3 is CASGQQGAQETQYF. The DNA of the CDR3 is TGTGCTAGTGGCCAACAGGGGGCTCAAGAGACCCAGTACTTC.

The chain's CDR3 is CASSERRGSRAGELFF. The CDR3 nucleotides are TGTGCCAGCAGTGAACGACGGGGGAGCAGGGCCGGGGAGCTGTTTTTT. The V and J genes are TRBV2 and TRBJ2-2, with D maybe TRBD2 (6 bases). The CDR3 spans 16 residues. V lost 2 bases, J lost 6 bases, and 16 bases lay in between. Looked up from germline, CDR1 is SNHLY and CDR2 is FYNNEI.

The CDR3 sequence: CASSQDYRQGQSPLHF. The CDR3 DNA sequence: TGTGCCAGCAGCCAAGATTATCGCCAGGGACAGTCACCCCTCCACTTT. V gene TRBV4-2 combines with J gene TRBJ1-6, with TRBD1 identical over 7 bases. Looked up from germline, CDR1 is LGHNA and CDR2 is YNFKEQ. Trimming cost V 0 bases and J 10 bases; bases outside gene matches: 9. The CDR3 contains 16 residues.

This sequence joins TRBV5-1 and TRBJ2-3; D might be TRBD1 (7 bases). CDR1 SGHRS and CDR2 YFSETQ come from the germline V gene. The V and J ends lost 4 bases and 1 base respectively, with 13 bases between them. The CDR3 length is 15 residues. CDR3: CASSVRGTGTDTQYF. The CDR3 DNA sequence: TGCGCCAGCAGCGTTCGGGGGACAGGCACAGATACGCAGTATTTT.

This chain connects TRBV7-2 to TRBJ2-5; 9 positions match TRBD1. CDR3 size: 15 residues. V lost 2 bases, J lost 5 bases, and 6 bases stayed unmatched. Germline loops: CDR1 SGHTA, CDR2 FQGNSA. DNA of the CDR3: TGTGCCAGCAGCTTAACGGGACAGGGATCGGAGACCCAGTACTTC. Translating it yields CASSLTGQGSETQYF.

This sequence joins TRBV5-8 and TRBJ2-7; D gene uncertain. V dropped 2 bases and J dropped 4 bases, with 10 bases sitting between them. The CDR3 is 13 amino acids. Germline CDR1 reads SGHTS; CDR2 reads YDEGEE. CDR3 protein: CASSFPVSYEQYF. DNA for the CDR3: TGTGCCAGCAGCTTTCCTGTCAGTTACGAGCAGTACTTC.

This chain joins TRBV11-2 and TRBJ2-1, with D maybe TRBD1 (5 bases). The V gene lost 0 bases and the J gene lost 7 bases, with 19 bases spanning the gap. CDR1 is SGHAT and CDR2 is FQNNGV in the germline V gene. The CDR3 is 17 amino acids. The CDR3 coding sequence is TGTGCCAGCAGCTTAGACTCGGCAGGGTGGGTGGGGAATGAGCAGTTCTTC. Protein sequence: CASSLDSAGWVGNEQFF.

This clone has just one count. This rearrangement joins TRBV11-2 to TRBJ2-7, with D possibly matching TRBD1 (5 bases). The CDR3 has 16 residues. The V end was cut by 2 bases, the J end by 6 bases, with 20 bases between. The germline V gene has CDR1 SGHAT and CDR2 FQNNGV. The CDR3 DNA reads TGTGCCAGCAGCTTAATTGGGGCCGGGCAGCGATTCGAGCAGTACTTC. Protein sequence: CASSLIGAGQRFEQYF.

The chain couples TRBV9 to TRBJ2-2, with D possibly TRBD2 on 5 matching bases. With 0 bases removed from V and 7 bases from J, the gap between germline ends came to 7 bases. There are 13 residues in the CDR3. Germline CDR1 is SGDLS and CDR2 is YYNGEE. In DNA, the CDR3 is TGTGCCAGCAGCGTAGAGAGCGGCGGGGAGCTGTTTTTT. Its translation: CASSVESGGELFF.

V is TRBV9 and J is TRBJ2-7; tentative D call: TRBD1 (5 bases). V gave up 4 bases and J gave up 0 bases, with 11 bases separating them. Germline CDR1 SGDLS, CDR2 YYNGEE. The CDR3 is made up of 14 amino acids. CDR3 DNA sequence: TGTGCCAGCAGCCCCCGGACACTCTCCTACGAGCAGTACTTC. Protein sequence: CASSPRTLSYEQYF. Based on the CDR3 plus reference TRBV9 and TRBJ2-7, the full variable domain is DSGVTQTPKHLITATGQRVTLRCSPRSGDLSVYWYQQSLDQGLQFLIQYYNGEERAKGNILERFSAQQFPDLHSELNLSSLELGDSALYFCASSPRTLSYEQYFGPGTRLTVT.

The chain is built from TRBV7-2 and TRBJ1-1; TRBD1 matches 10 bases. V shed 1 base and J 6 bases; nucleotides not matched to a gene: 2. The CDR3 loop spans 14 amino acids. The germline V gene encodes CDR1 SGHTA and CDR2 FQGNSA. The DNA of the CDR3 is TGTGCCAGCAGCTTAGGACAGGGGGCTGCTGAAGCTTTCTTT. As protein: CASSLGQGAAEAFF.

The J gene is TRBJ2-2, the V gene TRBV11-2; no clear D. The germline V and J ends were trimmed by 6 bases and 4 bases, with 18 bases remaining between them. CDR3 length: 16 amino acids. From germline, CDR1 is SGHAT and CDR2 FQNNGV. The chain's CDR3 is CASSLNPAYVTGELFF. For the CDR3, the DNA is TGTGCCAGCAGTTTGAACCCTGCCTACGTCACCGGGGAGCTGTTTTTT.

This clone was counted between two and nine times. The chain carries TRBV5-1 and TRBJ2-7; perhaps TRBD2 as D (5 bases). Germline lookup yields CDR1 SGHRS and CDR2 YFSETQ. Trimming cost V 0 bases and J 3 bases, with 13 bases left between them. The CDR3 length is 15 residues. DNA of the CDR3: TGCGCCAGCAGCTTGGATCGGGAATCGAGCTACGAGCAGTACTTC. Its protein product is CASSLDRESSYEQYF.

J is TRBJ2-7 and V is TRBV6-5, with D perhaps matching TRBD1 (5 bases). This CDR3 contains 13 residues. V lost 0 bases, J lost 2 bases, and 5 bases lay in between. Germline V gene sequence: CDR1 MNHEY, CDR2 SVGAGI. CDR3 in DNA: TGTGCCAGCAGTTACTCCAGGGCCTACGAGCAGTACTTC. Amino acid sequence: CASSYSRAYEQYF.